This T cell receptor beta chain was sequenced for a study of shared clonotypes between healthy human individuals. Looking at the study overall: Three CD4 naive, three CD4 memory, two CD8 naive and one CD8 memory plate were used per donor.

The study's findings and limits: Memory subsets had estimated richness that was generally smaller than that of naive subsets.

Naive CD8 cells lacked CD45RO and underwent positive selection for CCR7, leaving out terminally differentiated effector memory CD45RA+ cells. All participating donors were Caucasian adults from Nashville, Tennessee. V shed 0 bases and J shed 6 bases, with 14 bases lying between them. The CDR3 consists of 15 residues. Germline-derived CDR1 and CDR2 are LNHNV and YYDKDF (reference sequence). Concerning this clone: Its matching antigen is unknown.

For sorted subsets, approximately 200 ng DNA per replicate equaled approximately 32,000 T cell genomes. Libraries were prepared by immunoSEQ multiplex PCR; TCRdb keeps only in-frame clonotypes and omits some of them. The sample yields roughly 1,800,000 clones, 85% to 95% seen once. The clonotype was recovered from a man between 18 and 29 years old in good health. The chain employs TRBV15 and TRBJ1-2; tentatively, D is TRBD1 (6 bases). The specimen sequenced was naive CD8+ T cells sorted from blood. CDR3 sequence: CATSRDPRDTDGYTF. The CDR3 DNA reads TGTGCCACCAGCAGAGACCCCCGGGACACGGATGGCTACACCTTC.